This T cell receptor (beta chain) was sequenced for a study of blood T cell repertoires in COVID-19. Study context: Sites across the United States, Italy and Spain contributed samples from acute and convalescent COVID-19. Nucleic acid was either cDNA or gDNA, and it came from T cells, B-cell-depleted T cells, or PBMCs.

V was clipped by 10 bases and J by 0 bases, with 15 bases between them. Germline CDR1 and CDR2: MDHEN and SYDVKM. CDR3 length: 15 amino acids. Under the authors' procedure: Estimation of nucleated cell counts was performed using reference gene primer amplification. Generated by immunoSEQ multiplex PCR, the TCRdb table keeps only in-frame clones and is missing some. The V and J calls and clone size were taken over from that table, and D and trimming were inferred from the DNA. The data show 120,000 or so clones, with about 85% seen just once and about 7.7% held by the top ten. V is TRBV28 and J is TRBJ2-2; possible D gene TRBD1, 6 bases. The sequenced sample was peripheral blood. The clonotype originates from a human donor in a cohort sampled during active COVID-19. The CDR3 bases are TGTGCCATTGAACACAGGGAAACGAACACCGGGGAGCTGTTTTTT. It yields the protein CAIEHRETNTGELFF.